Included here is one T cell receptor beta chain sequence, with context. CDR1 and CDR2 from the germline V gene are SGHTA and FQGTGA. The CDR3 is 13 amino acids. Unmatched junction bases numbered 4, after V lost 5 bases and J lost 5 bases. The data derive from a study of blood T cell repertoires in COVID-19. Study-wide background: Sites in the United States, Italy and Spain provided acute and convalescent COVID-19 samples. Nucleic acid was either cDNA or gDNA, and it came from T cells, B-cell-depleted T cells, or PBMCs.

Methods used by the authors: Estimation of nucleated cell counts was performed using reference gene primer amplification. The table came from immunoSEQ multiplex PCR; TCRdb's copy has only in-frame clones and leaves some out. The V and J calls and the clone size are those of that table, but D and trimming were determined from the DNA. Of approximately 26,000 clones in the sample, roughly 82% were seen once. The clonotype was recovered from an elderly man with active or convalescent COVID-19. Sequencing was done on a sample of peripheral blood. This rearrangement joins TRBV7-3 to TRBJ1-1, with 8 bases matching TRBD1. The CDR3 here is CASSPTGGTEAFF. CDR3 coding DNA: TGTGCCAGCAGCCCAACAGGGGGGACTGAAGCTTTCTTT.